The clone carrying this T cell receptor beta chain is a singleton in its sample. The data derive from a study of blood T cell repertoires in COVID-19. Study details: There were acute and convalescent COVID-19 samples, and they came from the United States, Italy and Spain.

TCRdb's copy holds only in-frame clones and misses some; the assay was immunoSEQ multiplex PCR. The sample consists of about 160,000 clones, more than 80% of them appearing once. The CDR3 is made up of 15 amino acids. V gave up 4 bases and J gave up 4 bases; unmatched junction bases: 8. CDR1 and CDR2 from the germline V gene are SGHRS and YFSETQ. The chain is built from TRBV5-1 and TRBJ2-5; 9 nucleotides agree with TRBD1. The sequence was obtained from a human donor in a cohort sampled during active COVID-19. Sequenced sample: peripheral blood. CDR3 in DNA: TGCGCCAGCAGCCAACCTGGGACAGGGAGAGAGACCCAGTACTTC. It is translated as CASSQPGTGRETQYF.